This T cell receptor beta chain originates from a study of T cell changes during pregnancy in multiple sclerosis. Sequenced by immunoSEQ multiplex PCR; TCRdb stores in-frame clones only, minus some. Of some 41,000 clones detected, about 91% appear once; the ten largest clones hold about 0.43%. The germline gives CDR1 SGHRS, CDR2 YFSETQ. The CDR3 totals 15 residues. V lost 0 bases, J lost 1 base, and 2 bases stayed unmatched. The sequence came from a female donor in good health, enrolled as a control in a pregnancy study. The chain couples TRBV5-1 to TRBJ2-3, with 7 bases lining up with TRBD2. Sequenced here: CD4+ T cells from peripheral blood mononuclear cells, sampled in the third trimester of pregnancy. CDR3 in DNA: TGCGCCAGCAGCTTGGCTCTAGCGGGCACAGATACGCAGTATTTT. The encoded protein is CASSLALAGTDTQYF.